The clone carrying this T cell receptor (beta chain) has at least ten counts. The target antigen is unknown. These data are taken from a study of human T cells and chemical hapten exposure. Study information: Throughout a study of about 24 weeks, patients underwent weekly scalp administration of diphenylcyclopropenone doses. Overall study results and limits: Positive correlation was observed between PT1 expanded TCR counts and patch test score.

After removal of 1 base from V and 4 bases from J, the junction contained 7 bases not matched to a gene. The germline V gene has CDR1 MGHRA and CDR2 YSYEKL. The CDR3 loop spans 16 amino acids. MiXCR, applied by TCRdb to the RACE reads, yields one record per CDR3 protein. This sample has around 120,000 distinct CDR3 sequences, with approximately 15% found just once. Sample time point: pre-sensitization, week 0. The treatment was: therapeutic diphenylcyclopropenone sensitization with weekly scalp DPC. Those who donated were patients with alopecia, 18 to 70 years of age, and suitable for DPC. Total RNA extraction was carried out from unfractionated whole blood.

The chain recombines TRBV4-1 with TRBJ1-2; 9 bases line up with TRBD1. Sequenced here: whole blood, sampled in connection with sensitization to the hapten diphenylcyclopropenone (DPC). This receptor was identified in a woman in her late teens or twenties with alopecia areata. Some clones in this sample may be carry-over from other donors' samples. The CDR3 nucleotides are TGCGCCAGCAGCCAAGGCAGGGGGACAGGGACCTATGGCTACACCTTC. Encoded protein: CASSQGRGTGTYGYTF.